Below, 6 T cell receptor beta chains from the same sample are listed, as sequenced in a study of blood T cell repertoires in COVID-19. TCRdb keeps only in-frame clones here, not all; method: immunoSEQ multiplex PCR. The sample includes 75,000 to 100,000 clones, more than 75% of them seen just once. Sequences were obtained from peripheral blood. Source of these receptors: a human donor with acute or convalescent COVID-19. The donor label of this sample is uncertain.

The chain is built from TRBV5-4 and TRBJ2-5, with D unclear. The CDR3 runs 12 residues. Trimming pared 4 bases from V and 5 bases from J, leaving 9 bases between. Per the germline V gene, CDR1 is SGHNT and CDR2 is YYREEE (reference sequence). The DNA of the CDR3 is TGTGCCAGCAGCCGCGGTGGGGAGACCCAGTACTTC. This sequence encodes CASSRGGETQYF. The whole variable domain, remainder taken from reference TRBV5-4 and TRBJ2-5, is ETGVTQSPTHLIKTRGQQVTLRCSSQSGHNTVSWYQQALGQGPQFIFQYYREEENGRGNFPPRFSGLQFPNYSSELNVNALELDDSALYLCASSRGGETQYFGPGTRLLVL.

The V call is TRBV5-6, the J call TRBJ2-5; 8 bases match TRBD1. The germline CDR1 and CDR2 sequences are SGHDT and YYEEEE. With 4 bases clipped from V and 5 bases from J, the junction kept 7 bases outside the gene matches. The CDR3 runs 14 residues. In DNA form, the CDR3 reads TGTGCCAGCAGCGGCCGGACAGGGACGGAGACCCAGTACTTC. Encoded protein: CASSGRTGTETQYF.

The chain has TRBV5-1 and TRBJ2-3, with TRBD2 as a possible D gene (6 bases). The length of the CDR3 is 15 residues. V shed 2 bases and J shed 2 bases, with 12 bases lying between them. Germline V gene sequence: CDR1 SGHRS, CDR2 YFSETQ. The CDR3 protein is CASSFGLTHTDTQYF. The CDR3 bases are TGCGCCAGCAGCTTCGGACTAACCCACACAGATACGCAGTATTTT.

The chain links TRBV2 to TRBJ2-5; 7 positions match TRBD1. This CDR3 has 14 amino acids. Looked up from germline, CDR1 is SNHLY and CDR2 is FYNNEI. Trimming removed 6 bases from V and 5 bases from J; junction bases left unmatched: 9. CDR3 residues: CASRETGLDETQYF. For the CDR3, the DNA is TGTGCCAGCAGGGAGACAGGGCTCGACGAGACCCAGTACTTC.

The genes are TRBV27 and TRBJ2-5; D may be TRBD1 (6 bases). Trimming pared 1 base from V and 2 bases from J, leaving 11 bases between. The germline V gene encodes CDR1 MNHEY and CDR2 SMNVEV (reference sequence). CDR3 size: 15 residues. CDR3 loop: CASSLWRTEQETQYF. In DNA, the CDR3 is TGTGCCAGCAGTTTATGGCGGACAGAGCAAGAGACCCAGTACTTC.

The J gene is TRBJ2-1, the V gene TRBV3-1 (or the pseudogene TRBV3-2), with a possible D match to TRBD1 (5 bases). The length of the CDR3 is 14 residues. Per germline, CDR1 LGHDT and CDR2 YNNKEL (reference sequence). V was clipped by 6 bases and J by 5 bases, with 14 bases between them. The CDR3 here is CASSPKGLHNEQFF. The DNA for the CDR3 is TGTGCCAGCAGTCCTAAGGGGCTCCACAATGAGCAGTTCTTC.